The 28 T cell receptor beta chains in this list originate from one sample, sequenced in a study of T cells in Graves' hyperthyroidism and ophthalmopathy. The source material, RNA transcripts, was used to amplify TCR beta CDR3 regions. First-round RT-PCR with HTBI primers amplified the TCR CDR3 region. One entry per CDR3 protein results from TCRdb running MiXCR on the multiplex PCR reads. The table records under 750,000 distinct CDR3 sequences, about 17% of them present only once. The sequenced material came from blood. All receptors derive from a woman between 45 and 60 years old with Graves' hyperthyroidism that later progressed to Graves' ophthalmopathy.

At least ten counts were recorded for this clonotype. This chain links TRBV18 with TRBJ2-3, with a possible D match to TRBD1 (6 bases). Germline CDR1 reads KGHSH; CDR2 reads LQKENI. Trimming took off 2 bases at V and 1 base at J, with 10 bases between the two ends. CDR3 length: 15 residues. The CDR3 reads CASSPGQMGTDTQYF. CDR3 bases: TGTGCCAGCTCACCAGGACAGATGGGCACAGATACGCAGTATTTT.

This clonotype was observed many times. The chain carries TRBV12-3 or TRBV12-4 and TRBJ1-2; 9 bases line up with TRBD1. J gave up 4 bases and V 7 bases, and 10 bases lay outside the gene matches. The CDR3 is made up of 15 amino acids. This CDR3 reads CASTPRDRVGYGYTF. DNA for the CDR3: TGTGCCAGCACCCCCCGGGACAGGGTAGGCTATGGCTACACCTTC.

Ten or more counts support this clonotype. The rearrangement links TRBV5-1 to TRBJ1-1, with D possibly being TRBD1 (6 bases). V gave up 1 base and J gave up 2 bases, with 9 bases separating them. Germline CDR1 SGHRS, CDR2 YFSETQ. This CDR3 is 14 amino acids long. The CDR3 sequence: CASSLPGDNTEAFF. The CDR3, as DNA: TGCGCCAGCAGCTTGCCAGGGGATAACACTGAAGCTTTCTTT.

The chain combines TRBV6-1 with TRBJ1-2; 8 bases agree with TRBD1. J was trimmed by 8 bases and V by 5 bases; bases with no gene match: 10. The CDR3 consists of 14 residues. The germline V gene encodes CDR1 MNHNS and CDR2 SASEGT. In nucleotides, the CDR3 is TGTGCCAGCAGTCCTGAGACAGGGGTACGGGGCTACACCTTC. Its protein product is CASSPETGVRGYTF.

This clonotype occurred a few times. This chain connects TRBV4-1 to TRBJ1-1; D gene ambiguous. This CDR3 contains 13 residues. V was clipped by 4 bases and J by 7 bases, with 13 bases between them. Germline CDR1 MGHRA, CDR2 YSYEKL. The CDR3 loop reads CASSRTAAGEAFF. In nucleotides, the CDR3 is TGCGCCAGCAGCCGGACCGCCGCGGGTGAAGCTTTCTTT.

In this sample, this clonotype turned up many times. The chain links TRBV12-3 or TRBV12-4 to TRBJ1-3; 9 nucleotides line up with TRBD1. J was trimmed by 3 bases and V by 7 bases; bases with no gene match: 4. The length of the CDR3 is 14 residues. The CDR3 protein is CASKPGQGGNTIYF. DNA of the CDR3: TGTGCCAGCAAACCGGGACAGGGTGGAAACACCATATATTTT.

There are a few counts of this clonotype. The V gene is TRBV18, the J gene TRBJ2-5; 9 bases match TRBD1. The germline gives CDR1 KGHSH, CDR2 LQKENI. The CDR3 has 15 residues. After removal of 4 bases from V and 5 bases from J, the junction contained 8 bases not matched to a gene. The CDR3 loop is CASSRMTGGQETQYF. In DNA, the CDR3 is TGTGCCAGCTCACGTATGACAGGGGGTCAGGAGACCCAGTACTTC.

This clonotype was counted at least ten times. CDR3 bases: TGTGCCAGCAGTGACCGGACCGGGGAGCTGTTTTTT. It specifies CASSDRTGELFF. This rearrangement joins TRBV2 to TRBJ2-2; unclear D gene. CDR1 SNHLY and CDR2 FYNNEI come from the germline V gene. Between the trimmed V and J ends, which lost 3 bases and 5 bases, there was a span of 4 bases. This CDR3 is 12 amino acids long.

In this sample, this clonotype turned up a few times. The chain combines TRBV4-1 with TRBJ2-2; D is unclear. Germline CDR1 MGHRA, CDR2 YSYEKL. The CDR3 loop spans 12 amino acids. V lost 3 bases, J lost 4 bases, and 3 bases lay in between. This chain's CDR3 is CASSQFTGELFF. DNA of the CDR3: TGCGCCAGCAGCCAGTTCACCGGGGAGCTGTTTTTT.

This clonotype was recorded at least ten times. The chain joins TRBV7-3 to TRBJ2-3; 11 bases agree with TRBD2. The germline V gene encodes CDR1 SGHTA and CDR2 FQGTGA. The CDR3 is 17 amino acids. V gave up 2 bases and J gave up 5 bases; unmatched junction bases: 9. CDR3 DNA: TGTGCCAGCAGCTTAGGCGGTCTAGCGGGGGGCGGAGATACGCAGTATTTT. Translating gives CASSLGGLAGGGDTQYF.

This clonotype was counted many times. This chain connects TRBV11-2 to TRBJ2-7; D is uncertain. V lost 2 bases and J lost 4, with 9 bases in between. Germline V gives CDR1 SGHAT, CDR2 FQNNGV. This CDR3 is 13 amino acids long. The CDR3 DNA is TGTGCCAGCAGCTTACCACAGCATTACGAGCAGTACTTC. It encodes CASSLPQHYEQYF.

This clonotype was counted ten times or more. This chain connects TRBV7-9 to TRBJ1-4; tentatively, D is TRBD1 (6 bases). Germline assignment: CDR1 SEHNR and CDR2 FQNEAQ (reference sequence). V shed 8 bases and J shed 0 bases, with 7 bases lying between them. The CDR3 runs to 13 residues. CDR3 region: CASGGATNEKLFF. CDR3 in DNA: TGTGCCAGCGGGGGCGCAACTAATGAAAAACTGTTTTTT.

With respect to this clonotype: A read error may be the cause here, since a much bigger clone is one base away. The chain couples TRBV30 to TRBJ1-2; D remains unclear. Germline loops: CDR1 GTSNPN, CDR2 SVGIG (reference sequence). The CDR3 covers 13 residues. CDR3 protein: CAWSVLQYYGHTF. Written as DNA, the CDR3 is TGTGCCTGGAGTGTACTACAGTACTATGGCCACACCTTC.

This chain connects TRBV5-1 to TRBJ2-5; 14 positions agree with TRBD2. CDR1 and CDR2 from the germline V gene are SGHRS and YFSETQ. V lost 5 bases and J lost 5; bases outside the gene matches: 14. The length of the CDR3 is 18 residues. The CDR3, as DNA: TGCGCCAGCAGTTTCCGCGGGACTAGCGGGAGTCGGGGGGAGACCCAGTACTTC. Translated, it gives CASSFRGTSGSRGETQYF. The entire variable domain, with the rest obtained from reference TRBV5-1 and TRBJ2-5, is as follows: KAGVTQTPRYLIKTRGQQVTLSCSPISGHRSVSWYQQTPGQGLQFLFEYFSETQRNKGNFPGRFSGRQFSNSRSEMNVSTLELGDSALYLCASSFRGTSGSRGETQYFGPGTRLLVL.

The chain carries TRBV30 and TRBJ1-5; D gene unclear. Germline loops: CDR1 GTSNPN, CDR2 SVGIG (reference sequence). This CDR3 spans 12 amino acids. Trimming removed 0 bases at V and 10 bases at J, with 10 bases between. The CDR3 here is CAWSVPQRPQHF. CDR3 bases: TGTGCCTGGAGTGTACCCCAGCGACCCCAGCATTTT.

In its sample, this clonotype was seen many times. J is TRBJ2-1 and V is TRBV3-1; D not certain. The CDR3 is made up of 15 amino acids. The germline gives CDR1 LGHDT, CDR2 YNNKEL (reference sequence). Between the trimmed V and J ends, which lost 1 base and 0 bases, there was a span of 7 bases. Written as DNA, the CDR3 is TGTGCCAGCAGCCAAGGCAGGAGCTCCTACAATGAGCAGTTCTTC. Residues: CASSQGRSSYNEQFF.

This clonotype was seen at least ten times. The V call is TRBV11-2, the J call TRBJ2-7, with D perhaps matching TRBD1 or TRBD2 (5 bases each). Germline lookup yields CDR1 SGHAT and CDR2 FQNNGV. The CDR3 contains 14 residues. V was cut by 10 bases and J by 0 bases, with 16 bases left in between. CDR3 in DNA: TGTGCCATGCTGGGACCCAACTACTCCTACGAGCAGTACTTC. Translated: CAMLGPNYSYEQYF.

A note on this clonotype: A far larger clone is one nucleotide away, so this likely arose from a read error. Lacking the conserved final phenylalanine or tryptophan, this CDR3 likely reflects a read error. The genes are TRBV18 and TRBJ1-1; TRBD1 might be the D (6 bases). CDR1 and CDR2 (germline): KGHSH, LQKENI. With 5 bases removed from V and 1 base from J, the gap between germline ends came to 8 bases. The CDR3 consists of 13 residues. CDR3 in DNA: TGTGCCAGCTCATCACAGGGGAACACTGAAGCTTTCCTT. Its protein product is CASSSQGNTEAFL.

In its sample, this clonotype was seen a few times. The rearrangement uses TRBV19 and TRBJ1-5; D unresolved. The CDR3 has 14 residues. The germline CDR1 and CDR2 sequences are LNHDA and SQIVND (reference sequence). V was trimmed by 7 bases and J by 0 bases, leaving 10 bases between them. The CDR3 region has the DNA TGTGCCAGTAAAGTTGCTGGTAGCAATCAGCCCCAGCATTTT. Translated, it gives CASKVAGSNQPQHF. Using reference TRBV19 and TRBJ1-5 for the parts outside the CDR3, the full variable domain is DGGITQSPKYLFRKEGQNVTLSCEQNLNHDAMYWYRQDPGQGLRLIYYSQIVNDFQKGDIAEGYSVSREKKESFPLTVTSAQKNPTAFYLCASKVAGSNQPQHFGDGTRLSIL.

This clonotype has only a few counts. The rearrangement links TRBV30 to TRBJ1-1; D may be TRBD1 (6 bases). The V end lost 3 bases, the J end lost 8 bases, and 10 bases lay between the germline ends. From germline, CDR1 is GTSNPN and CDR2 SVGIG (reference sequence). The CDR3 runs to 11 residues. DNA of the CDR3: TGTGCCTGGAGACAGACAGGCGAAGCTTTCTTT. Protein: CAWRQTGEAFF.

This clonotype was counted at least ten times. V is TRBV30 and J is TRBJ1-3, with a tentative D call TRBD1 (6 bases). Deletions cut 0 bases from V and 12 bases from J, with 12 bases between. This CDR3 is 12 amino acids long. CDR1 and CDR2 (germline): GTSNPN, SVGIG (reference sequence). CDR3 DNA: TGTGCCTGGAGTGTAAACAGGGCCGGCATATATTTT. Protein: CAWSVNRAGIYF.

The chain recombines TRBV6-1 with TRBJ2-1; D ambiguous. Germline CDR1 and CDR2: MNHNS and SASEGT. Trimming pared 4 bases from V and 2 bases from J, leaving 12 bases between. CDR3 length equals 15 residues. CDR3 nucleotides: TGTGCCAGCAGTGGTCTGGAAACCCCCTACAATGAGCAGTTCTTC. Protein sequence: CASSGLETPYNEQFF.

This clonotype has ten or more counts. The genes are TRBV20-1 and TRBJ2-1; D unresolved. V lost 0 bases and J 1 base, leaving 7 bases between the germline ends. The CDR3 consists of 14 residues. From germline, CDR1 is DFQATT and CDR2 SNEGSKA (reference sequence). Written as DNA, the CDR3 is TGCAGTGCTAGAGATTTTTTATCCTACAATGAGCAGTTCTTC. Translated: CSARDFLSYNEQFF.

A single count supports this clonotype. A read error may explain this, as a much larger clone is one base away. The CDR3 does not end in the conserved phenylalanine or tryptophan, so this is likely a read error. The chain has TRBV12-3 or TRBV12-4 and TRBJ2-5, with a tentative D call TRBD2 (6 bases). V lost 6 bases to trimming and J lost 4 bases, with 9 bases between them. CDR3 length: 12 amino acids. CDR3 DNA sequence: TGTGCCAGCAGGGGAGGAGCAGAGACCCAGTACCTC. This translates into CASRGGAETQYL.

This clonotype came up a few times. The V call is TRBV9, the J call TRBJ1-3; 9 nucleotides agree with TRBD1. The CDR3 runs 20 residues. V lost 4 bases to trimming and J lost 0 bases; unmatched junction nucleotides: 17. CDR1 is SGDLS, CDR2 YYNGEE, per germline. The CDR3 DNA follows: TGTGCCAGCAGCACCCTCGCCGGGACAGGGCCCCCAAGCTCTGGAAACACCATATATTTT. Translating gives CASSTLAGTGPPSSGNTIYF.

This chain links TRBV19 with TRBJ1-1; D unclear. Germline V CDR1 and CDR2: LNHDA, SQIVND (reference sequence). V was pared by 5 bases and J by 0 bases, with 10 bases between. CDR3 size: 14 residues. This CDR3 is CASSLQTLNTEAFF. The DNA of the CDR3 is TGTGCCAGTAGTCTACAAACCTTGAACACTGAAGCTTTCTTT.

V and J are TRBV3-1 and TRBJ2-1; 8 bases fit TRBD2. Germline-derived CDR1 and CDR2 are LGHDT and YNNKEL (reference sequence). J lost 1 base, V lost 4 bases, and 6 bases had no gene match. There are 16 residues in the CDR3. CDR3: CASSRPLAESYNEQFF. The CDR3 nucleotides read TGTGCCAGCAGCCGGCCACTAGCGGAGTCCTACAATGAGCAGTTCTTC.

This clonotype was counted ten times or more. The chain links TRBV27 to TRBJ2-5; 8 nucleotides agree with TRBD2. The germline V gene encodes CDR1 MNHEY and CDR2 SMNVEV (reference sequence). V lost 5 bases and J lost 9; bases outside the gene matches: 5. This CDR3 is built from 12 residues. The chain's CDR3 is CASSPGGGPQYF. The CDR3, as DNA: TGTGCCAGCAGTCCGGGCGGGGGGCCCCAGTACTTC.